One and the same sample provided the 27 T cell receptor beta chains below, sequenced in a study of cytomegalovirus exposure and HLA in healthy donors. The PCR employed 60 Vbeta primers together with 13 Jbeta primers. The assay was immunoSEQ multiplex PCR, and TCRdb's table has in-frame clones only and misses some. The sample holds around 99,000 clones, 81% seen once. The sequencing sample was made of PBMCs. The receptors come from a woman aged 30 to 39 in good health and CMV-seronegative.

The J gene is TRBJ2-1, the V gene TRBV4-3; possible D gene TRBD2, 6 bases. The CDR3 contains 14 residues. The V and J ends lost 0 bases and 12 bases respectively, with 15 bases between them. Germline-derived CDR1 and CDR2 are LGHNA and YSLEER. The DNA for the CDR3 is TGCGCCAGCAGCCAAGATAAAGGAAGGGACTTGCAGTTCTTC. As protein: CASSQDKGRDLQFF.

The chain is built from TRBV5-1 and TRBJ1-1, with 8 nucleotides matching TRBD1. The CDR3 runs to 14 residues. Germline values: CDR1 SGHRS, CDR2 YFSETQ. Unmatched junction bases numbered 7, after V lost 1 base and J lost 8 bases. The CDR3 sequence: CASSLPGGGREAFF. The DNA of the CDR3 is TGCGCCAGCAGCTTGCCAGGGGGCGGTAGGGAAGCTTTCTTT.

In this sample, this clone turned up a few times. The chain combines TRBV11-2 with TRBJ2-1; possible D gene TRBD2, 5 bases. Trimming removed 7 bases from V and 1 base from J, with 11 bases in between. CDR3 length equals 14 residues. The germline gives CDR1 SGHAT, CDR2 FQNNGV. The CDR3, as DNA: TGTGCCAGCATTCGGGATCGGTCCTACAATGAGCAGTTCTTC. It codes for CASIRDRSYNEQFF.

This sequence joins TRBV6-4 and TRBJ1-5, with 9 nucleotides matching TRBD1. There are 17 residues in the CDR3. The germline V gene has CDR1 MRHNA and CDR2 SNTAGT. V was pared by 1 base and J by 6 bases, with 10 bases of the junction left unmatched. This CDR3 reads CASSDYPDRGESQPQHF. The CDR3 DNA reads TGTGCCAGCAGTGACTACCCGGACAGGGGAGAGAGTCAGCCCCAGCATTTT.

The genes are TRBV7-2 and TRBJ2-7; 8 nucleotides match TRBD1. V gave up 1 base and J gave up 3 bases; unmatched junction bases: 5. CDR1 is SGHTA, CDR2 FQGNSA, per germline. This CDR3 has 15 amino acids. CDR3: CASSLGAGGSYEQYF. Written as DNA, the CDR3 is TGTGCCAGCAGCTTAGGTGCAGGGGGCAGCTACGAGCAGTACTTC.

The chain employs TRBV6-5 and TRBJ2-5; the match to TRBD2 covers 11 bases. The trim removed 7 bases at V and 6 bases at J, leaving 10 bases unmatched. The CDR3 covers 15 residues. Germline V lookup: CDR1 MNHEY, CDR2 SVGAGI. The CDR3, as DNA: TGTGCCAGCATTGGAAGACTAGCGGGGATGAAGACCCAGTACTTC. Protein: CASIGRLAGMKTQYF.

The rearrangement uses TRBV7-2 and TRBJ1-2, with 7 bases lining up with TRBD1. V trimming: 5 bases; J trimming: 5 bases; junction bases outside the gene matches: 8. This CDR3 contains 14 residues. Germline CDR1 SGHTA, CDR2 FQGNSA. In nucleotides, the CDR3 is TGTGCCAGCAGCCCAGGGGGTGGGCCTTATGGCTACACCTTC. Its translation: CASSPGGGPYGYTF. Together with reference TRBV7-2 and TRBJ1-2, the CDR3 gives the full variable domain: GAGVSQSPSNKVTEKGKDVELRCDPISGHTALYWYRQSLGQGLEFLIYFQGNSAPDKSGLPSDRFSAERTGGSVSTLTIQRTQQEDSAVYLCASSPGGGPYGYTFGSGTRLTVV.

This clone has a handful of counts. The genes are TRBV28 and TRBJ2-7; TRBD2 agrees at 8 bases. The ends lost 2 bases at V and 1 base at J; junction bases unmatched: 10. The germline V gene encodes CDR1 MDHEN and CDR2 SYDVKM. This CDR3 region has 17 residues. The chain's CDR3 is CASSLRRVLAVSYEQYF. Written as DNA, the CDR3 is TGTGCCAGCAGTTTACGACGGGTACTAGCGGTATCCTACGAGCAGTACTTC.

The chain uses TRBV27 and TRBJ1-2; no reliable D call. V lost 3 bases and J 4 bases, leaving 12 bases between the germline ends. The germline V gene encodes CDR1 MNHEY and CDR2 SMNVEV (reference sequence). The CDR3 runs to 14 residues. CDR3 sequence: CASSFPDNLYGYTF. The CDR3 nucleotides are TGTGCCAGCAGTTTTCCCGACAACCTCTATGGCTACACCTTC.

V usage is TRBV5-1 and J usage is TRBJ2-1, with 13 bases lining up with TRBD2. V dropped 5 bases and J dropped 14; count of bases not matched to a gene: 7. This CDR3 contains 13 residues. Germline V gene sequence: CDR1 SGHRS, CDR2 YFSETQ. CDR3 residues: CASRYGTSGTKFF. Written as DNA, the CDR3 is TGCGCCAGCAGATACGGGACTAGCGGGACCAAGTTCTTC.

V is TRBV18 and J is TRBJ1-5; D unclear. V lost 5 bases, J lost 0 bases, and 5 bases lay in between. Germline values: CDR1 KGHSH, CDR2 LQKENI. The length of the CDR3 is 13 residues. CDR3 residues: CASSEGSNQPQHF. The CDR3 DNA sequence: TGTGCCAGCTCAGAGGGTAGCAATCAGCCCCAGCATTTT.

The CDR3 sequence: CASSQGGVSGELFF. Here the CDR3 DNA reads TGCGCCAGCAGCCAGGGAGGGGTGTCCGGGGAGCTGTTTTTT. The chain combines TRBV4-1 with TRBJ2-2, with 7 bases identical to TRBD2. With 3 bases clipped from V and 6 bases from J, the junction kept 4 bases outside the gene matches. Germline V gives CDR1 MGHRA, CDR2 YSYEKL. This CDR3 spans 14 amino acids.

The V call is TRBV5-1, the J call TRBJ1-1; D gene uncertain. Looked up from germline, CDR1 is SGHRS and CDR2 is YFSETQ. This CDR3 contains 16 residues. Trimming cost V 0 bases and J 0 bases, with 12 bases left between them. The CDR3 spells CASSLGGGTMNTEAFF. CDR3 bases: TGCGCCAGCAGCTTGGGTGGCGGAACAATGAACACTGAAGCTTTCTTT.

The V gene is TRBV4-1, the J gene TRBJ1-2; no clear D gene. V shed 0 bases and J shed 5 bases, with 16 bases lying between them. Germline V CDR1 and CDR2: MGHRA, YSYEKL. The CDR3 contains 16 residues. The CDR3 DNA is TGCGCCAGCAGCCAAGATCTAGAACGGGGAAATTATGGCTACACCTTC. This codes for CASSQDLERGNYGYTF.

The DNA for the CDR3 is TGTGCCAGCAGCCCCCGGGACAGATACTATGGCTACACCTTC. Translated: CASSPRDRYYGYTF. The gene calls are TRBV7-9 and TRBJ1-2; TRBD1 matches 7 bases. After removal of 5 bases from V and 3 bases from J, the junction contained 6 bases not matched to a gene. The CDR3 covers 14 residues. Germline V gives CDR1 SEHNR, CDR2 FQNEAQ (reference sequence).

CDR3 sequence (DNA): TGTGCCAGCAGCTTTAGGACAGGGTACACTGAAGCTTTCTTT. This sequence encodes CASSFRTGYTEAFF. The chain couples TRBV7-2 to TRBJ1-1; TRBD1 aligns across 8 bases. The CDR3 loop spans 14 amino acids. Germline V gene lookup returns CDR1 SGHTA and CDR2 FQGNSA. Trimming removed 3 bases from V and 3 bases from J; junction bases left unmatched: 3. The full variable domain, with the rest looked up from reference TRBV7-2 and TRBJ1-1, is GAGVSQSPSNKVTEKGKDVELRCDPISGHTALYWYRQSLGQGLEFLIYFQGNSAPDKSGLPSDRFSAERTGGSVSTLTIQRTQQEDSAVYLCASSFRTGYTEAFFGQGTRLTVV.

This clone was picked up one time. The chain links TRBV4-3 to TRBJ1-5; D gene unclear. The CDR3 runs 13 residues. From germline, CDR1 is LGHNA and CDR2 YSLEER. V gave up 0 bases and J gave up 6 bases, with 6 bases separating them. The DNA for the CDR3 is TGCGCCAGCAGCCAAGATTTCGGTCAGCCCCAGCATTTT. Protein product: CASSQDFGQPQHF.

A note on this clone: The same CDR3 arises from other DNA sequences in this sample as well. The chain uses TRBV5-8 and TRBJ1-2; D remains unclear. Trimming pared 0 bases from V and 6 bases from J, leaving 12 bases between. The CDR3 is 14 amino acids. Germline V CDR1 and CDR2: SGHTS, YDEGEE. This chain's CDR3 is CASSLEQSLDGYTF. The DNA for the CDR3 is TGTGCCAGCAGCTTGGAACAGAGTCTTGATGGCTACACCTTC.

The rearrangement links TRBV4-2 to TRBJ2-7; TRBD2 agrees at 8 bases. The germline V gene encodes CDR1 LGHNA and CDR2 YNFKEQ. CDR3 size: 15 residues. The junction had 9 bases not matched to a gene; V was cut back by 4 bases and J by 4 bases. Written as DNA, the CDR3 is TGTGCCAGCAGCCCAAGCGAACTAGCGGCATACGAGCAGTACTTC. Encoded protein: CASSPSELAAYEQYF.

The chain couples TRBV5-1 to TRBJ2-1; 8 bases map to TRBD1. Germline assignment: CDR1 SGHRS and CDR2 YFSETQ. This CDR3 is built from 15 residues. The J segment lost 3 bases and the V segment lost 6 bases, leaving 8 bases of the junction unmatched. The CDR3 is CASTLSTGDYNEQFF. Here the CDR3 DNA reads TGCGCCAGCACCCTCTCGACAGGGGACTACAATGAGCAGTTCTTC.

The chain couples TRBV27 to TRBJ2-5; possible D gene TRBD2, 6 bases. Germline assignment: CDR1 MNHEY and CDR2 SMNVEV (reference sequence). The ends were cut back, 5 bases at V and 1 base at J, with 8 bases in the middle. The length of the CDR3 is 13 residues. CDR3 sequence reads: CASSGLFQETQYF. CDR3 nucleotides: TGTGCCAGCAGTGGACTATTCCAAGAGACCCAGTACTTC.

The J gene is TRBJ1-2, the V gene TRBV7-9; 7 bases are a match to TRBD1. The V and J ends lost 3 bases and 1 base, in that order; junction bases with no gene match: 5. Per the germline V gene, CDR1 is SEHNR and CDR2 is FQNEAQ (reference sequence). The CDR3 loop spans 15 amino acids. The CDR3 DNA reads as TGTGCCAGCAGCTTTGTCGGACAGGTTAACTATGGCTACACCTTC. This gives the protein CASSFVGQVNYGYTF. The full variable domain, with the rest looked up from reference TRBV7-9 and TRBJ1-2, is DTGVSQNPRHKITKRGQNVTFRCDPISEHNRLYWYRQTLGQGPEFLTYFQNEAQLEKSRLLSDRFSAERPKGSFSTLEIQRTEQGDSAMYLCASSFVGQVNYGYTFGSGTRLTVV.

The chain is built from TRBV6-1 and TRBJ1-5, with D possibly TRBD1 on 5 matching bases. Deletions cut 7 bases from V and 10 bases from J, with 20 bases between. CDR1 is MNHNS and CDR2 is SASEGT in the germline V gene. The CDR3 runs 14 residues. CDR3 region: CASTPWGEISPQHF. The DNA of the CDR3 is TGTGCCAGCACCCCGTGGGGGGAAATCAGCCCCCAGCATTTT.

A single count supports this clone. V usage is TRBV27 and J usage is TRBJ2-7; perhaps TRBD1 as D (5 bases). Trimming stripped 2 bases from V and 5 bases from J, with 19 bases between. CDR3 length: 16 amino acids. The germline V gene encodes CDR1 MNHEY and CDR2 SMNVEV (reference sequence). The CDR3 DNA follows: TGTGCCAGCAGTTTAAGGGGTTCGGCGTCTAGTGACGAGCAGTACTTC. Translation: CASSLRGSASSDEQYF.

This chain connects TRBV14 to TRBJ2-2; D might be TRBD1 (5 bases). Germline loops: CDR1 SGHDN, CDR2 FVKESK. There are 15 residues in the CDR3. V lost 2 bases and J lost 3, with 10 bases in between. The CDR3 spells CASSQQGSDTGELFF. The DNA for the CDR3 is TGTGCCAGCAGCCAACAGGGTTCGGACACCGGGGAGCTGTTTTTT.

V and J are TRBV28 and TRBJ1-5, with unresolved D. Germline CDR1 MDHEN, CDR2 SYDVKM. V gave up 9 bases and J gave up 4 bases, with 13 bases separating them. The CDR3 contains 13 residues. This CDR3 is CASTSAGNQPQHF. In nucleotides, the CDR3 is TGTGCCAGTACAAGCGCTGGGAATCAGCCCCAGCATTTT.

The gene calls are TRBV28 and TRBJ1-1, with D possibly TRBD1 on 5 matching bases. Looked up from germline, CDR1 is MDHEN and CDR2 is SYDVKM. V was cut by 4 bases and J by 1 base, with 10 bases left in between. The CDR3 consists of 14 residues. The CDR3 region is CASSSLGGNTEAFF. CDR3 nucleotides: TGTGCCAGCAGTTCCCTGGGGGGGAACACTGAAGCTTTCTTT.